Below, one TCR beta chain is given with its context. Germline V gives CDR1 SGHTA, CDR2 FQGNSA. V gave up 5 bases and J gave up 8 bases; unmatched junction bases: 10. The CDR3 loop spans 14 amino acids. The sample belongs to a study of blood T cell repertoires in COVID-19. About the study: Acute and convalescent COVID-19 samples came from the United States, Italy and Spain. PBMCs, B-cell-depleted T cells, or T cells provided the cDNA or gDNA that made up the material.

Methods used by the authors: Amplification from reference gene primers served as the basis for estimated nucleated cell counts. Only in-frame clones appear in the TCRdb table, and some are missing; sequencing was by immunoSEQ multiplex PCR. V, J and clone size derive from that table, while D and trimming were established from the DNA sequence. The sample lists about 190,000 clones, around nine tenths occurring once. The V gene is TRBV7-2, the J gene TRBJ1-2, with 8 nucleotides matching TRBD1. This TCR was sampled from a middle-aged man with acute or convalescent COVID-19. Sequencing was performed on peripheral blood. The CDR3 DNA sequence: TGTGCCAGCAGCCAGCTACAGGGGGTAGAAGGCTACACCTTC. Its protein product is CASSQLQGVEGYTF.